The 30 T cell receptor beta chains reported below all come from one sample, sequenced in a study of T cells in Graves' hyperthyroidism and ophthalmopathy. The investigators amplified TCR beta CDR3 regions from RNA transcripts. The TCR CDR3 first-round RT-PCR relied on the HTBI primer set. TCRdb itself ran the multiplex PCR reads through MiXCR, one entry per CDR3 protein. This table holds 650,000 to 750,000 distinct CDR3 sequences, roughly 15% found once. Sample: blood. Receptors originate from a woman under 30 with Graves' hyperthyroidism.

This clonotype was picked up one time. This rearrangement joins TRBV14 to TRBJ1-4, with D uncertain. The CDR3 covers 13 residues. V was cut by 5 bases and J by 5 bases, with 9 bases left in between. The germline V gene has CDR1 SGHDN and CDR2 FVKESK. The CDR3 is CASSGRLNEKLFF. The DNA of the CDR3 is TGTGCCAGCAGCGGGCGACTCAATGAAAAACTGTTTTTT.

Note on this clonotype: A read error is possible here, since a much larger clone lies one base away. The chain employs TRBV27 and TRBJ2-1; D is ambiguous. Near its end, the DNA agrees better with TRBJ2-7, so the J call may be wrong. Germline values: CDR1 MNHEY, CDR2 SMNVEV (reference sequence). This CDR3 comprises 13 residues. The CDR3, as DNA: TGTGCCAGCAGTACTCGGCCCTACAATGAGCAGTACTTC. Translation: CASSTRPYNEQYF.

This clonotype was recorded many times. V and J are TRBV7-2 and TRBJ2-7; TRBD2 matches 14 bases. Germline lookup yields CDR1 SGHTA and CDR2 FQGNSA. V was clipped by 0 bases and J by 2 bases; unmatched bases: 6. The CDR3 runs to 18 residues. The CDR3 is CASSLARTSGRRAYEQYF. The CDR3 DNA reads TGTGCCAGCAGCTTAGCCAGGACTAGCGGGAGGAGGGCCTACGAGCAGTACTTC.

This clonotype was counted a few times. The chain has TRBV20-1 and TRBJ2-1; TRBD1 aligns across 9 bases. This CDR3 has 14 amino acids. Per germline, CDR1 DFQATT and CDR2 SNEGSKA (reference sequence). The junction had 8 bases not matched to a gene; V was cut back by 5 bases and J by 6 bases. The chain's CDR3 is CSAFRDREGNEQFF. The DNA of the CDR3 is TGCAGTGCTTTCCGGGACAGGGAGGGCAATGAGCAGTTCTTC.

This clonotype has a count of ten or more. The chain has TRBV7-2 and TRBJ2-1; D remains unclear. Germline lookup yields CDR1 SGHTA and CDR2 FQGNSA. The CDR3 is made up of 15 amino acids. Deletions cut 2 bases from V and 5 bases from J, with 13 bases between. The CDR3 region has the DNA TGTGCCAGCAGCTTAAACGCTAACTTTCACAATGAGCAGTTCTTC. Its protein is CASSLNANFHNEQFF.

The rearrangement uses TRBV6-2 or TRBV6-3 and TRBJ1-1; possible D gene TRBD1, 6 bases. The germline V gene encodes CDR1 MNHEY and CDR2 SVGEGT. CDR3 length: 14 amino acids. Trimming left V 2 bases short and J 6 bases short, with 13 bases between. This CDR3 reads CASSYNRERAEAFF. The CDR3 nucleotides are TGTGCCAGCAGTTACAACAGGGAGAGGGCTGAAGCTTTCTTT.

This clonotype occurred many times. The chain combines TRBV28 with TRBJ2-5, with D possibly TRBD1 on 5 matching bases. Per germline, CDR1 MDHEN and CDR2 SYDVKM. The CDR3 runs 15 residues. V lost 7 bases, J lost 5 bases, and 20 bases lay in between. In nucleotides, the CDR3 is TGTGCCAGCATGGATTCACTTTTTTCAGGGGAGACCCAGTACTTC. Translation gives CASMDSLFSGETQYF.

A few counts support this clonotype. The chain recombines TRBV29-1 with TRBJ2-7; 13 bases align to TRBD2. Germline assignment: CDR1 SQVTM and CDR2 ANQGSEA. CDR3 length: 18 amino acids. Trimming took 3 bases from V and 3 from J; bases not matched to a gene: 14. The CDR3 sequence: CSVDLGPRLAGGIYEQYF. For the CDR3, the DNA is TGCAGCGTTGACTTAGGGCCAAGACTAGCGGGAGGCATCTACGAGCAGTACTTC.

This clonotype was seen at least ten times. The genes are TRBV27 and TRBJ1-1, with TRBD1 as a possible D gene (6 bases). The CDR3 totals 16 residues. Germline V gene sequence: CDR1 MNHEY, CDR2 SMNVEV (reference sequence). The V end was cut by 5 bases, the J end by 0 bases, with 16 bases between. This CDR3 reads CASSPQGLGMNTEAFF. CDR3 in DNA: TGTGCCAGCAGTCCCCAGGGGCTAGGCATGAACACTGAAGCTTTCTTT.

In DNA, the CDR3 is TGTGCCAGCAGTTTGGTGACTAGCGGGTGCACAGATACGCAGTATTTT. Translating it yields CASSLVTSGCTDTQYF. The chain couples TRBV12-3 or TRBV12-4 to TRBJ2-3, with 10 bases fitting TRBD2. The CDR3 extends over 16 amino acids. The J segment lost 1 base and the V segment lost 3 bases, leaving 4 bases of the junction unmatched.

This clonotype was seen repeatedly, ten times or more. This rearrangement joins TRBV5-1 to TRBJ2-3; tentative D call: TRBD2 (6 bases). The CDR3 has 13 amino acids. V dropped 5 bases and J dropped 1 base, with 8 bases sitting between them. Germline V gene lookup returns CDR1 SGHRS and CDR2 YFSETQ. DNA for the CDR3: TGCGCCAGCAGGCGGGAAGGCACAGATACGCAGTATTTT. Translated: CASRREGTDTQYF.

The chain uses TRBV7-2 and TRBJ2-2, with D tentatively TRBD1 (6 bases). The V gene lost 5 bases and the J gene lost 0 bases, with 13 bases spanning the gap. The CDR3 runs 16 residues. Germline CDR1 reads SGHTA; CDR2 reads FQGNSA. CDR3 DNA: TGTGCCAGCAGCCACCTACAGGGATCGAACACCGGGGAGCTGTTTTTT. It translates to CASSHLQGSNTGELFF.

This clonotype has a handful of counts. This chain joins TRBV24-1 and TRBJ1-1; possibly TRBD1 for D (5 bases). The CDR3 sequence is 15 residues long. Trimming pared 5 bases from V and 5 bases from J, leaving 17 bases between. The germline gives CDR1 KGHDR, CDR2 SFDVKD. CDR3 loop: CATSASGPGGTEAFF. For the CDR3, the DNA is TGTGCCACCAGTGCCTCGGGACCTGGGGGAACTGAAGCTTTCTTT.

This clonotype was counted at least ten times. The chain couples TRBV4-1 to TRBJ1-1, with D uncertain. The CDR3 length is 13 residues. Per the germline V gene, CDR1 is MGHRA and CDR2 is YSYEKL. V lost 3 bases and J 6 bases, leaving 11 bases between the germline ends. The CDR3 DNA reads TGCGCCAGCAGCCAGCCCTTGGACCCTGAAGCTTTCTTT. Protein product: CASSQPLDPEAFF.

This clonotype came up many times. The rearrangement links TRBV20-1 to TRBJ2-5; 8 nucleotides agree with TRBD1. CDR1 DFQATT and CDR2 SNEGSKA come from the germline V gene (reference sequence). The length of the CDR3 is 15 residues. J gave up 2 bases and V 0 bases, and 5 bases lay outside the gene matches. CDR3 residues: CSARDFRGRQETQYF. CDR3 nucleotides: TGCAGTGCTAGAGATTTCAGGGGGCGGCAAGAGACCCAGTACTTC.

This chain connects TRBV28 to TRBJ2-2; 8 bases align to TRBD2. This CDR3 is 15 amino acids long. CDR1 and CDR2 from the germline V gene are MDHEN and SYDVKM. With 3 bases clipped from V and 4 bases from J, the junction kept 4 bases outside the gene matches. CDR3 sequence: CASSFVAGITGELFF. The DNA for the CDR3 is TGTGCCAGCAGTTTTGTAGCGGGGATCACCGGGGAGCTGTTTTTT.

This clonotype was detected ten times or more. The CDR3 loop reads CASTSGSRTAEAFF. The CDR3 DNA sequence: TGTGCCAGCACCTCAGGATCTCGGACCGCTGAAGCTTTCTTT. The chain couples TRBV7-8 to TRBJ1-1; D is undetermined. The CDR3 consists of 14 residues. CDR1 is SGHVS, CDR2 FQNEAQ, per germline. The V end was cut by 7 bases, the J end by 6 bases, with 18 bases between.

At least ten counts were recorded for this clonotype. The chain recombines TRBV3-1 with TRBJ2-3, with D unresolved. The germline V and J ends were trimmed by 1 base and 0 bases, with 8 bases remaining between them. Germline V CDR1 and CDR2: LGHDT, YNNKEL (reference sequence). The CDR3 is 15 amino acids. The CDR3 nucleotides are TGTGCCAGCAGCCAAGCCCAGAAAAGCACAGATACGCAGTATTTT. It codes for CASSQAQKSTDTQYF.

This clonotype was picked up a small number of times. The chain combines TRBV19 with TRBJ2-7; D may be TRBD1 (6 bases). V lost 5 bases and J 0 bases, leaving 17 bases between the germline ends. CDR3 length equals 16 residues. Germline CDR1 is LNHDA and CDR2 is SQIVND (reference sequence). Here the CDR3 DNA reads TGTGCCAGTAGTCGAACAGGACAGCCCAGCTCCTACGAGCAGTACTTC. Translating it yields CASSRTGQPSSYEQYF.

At least ten counts were recorded for this clonotype. The rearrangement links TRBV7-2 to TRBJ2-1; D not resolved. Germline-derived CDR1 and CDR2 are SGHTA and FQGNSA. The CDR3 spans 16 residues. V was pared by 0 bases and J by 0 bases, with 9 bases between. CDR3 region: CASSLATTRSYNEQFF. The CDR3 nucleotides are TGTGCCAGCAGCTTAGCAACCACGCGCTCCTACAATGAGCAGTTCTTC.

This clonotype has more than one count but fewer than ten. CDR3 amino acids: CASSLVAGLTEAFF. CDR3 DNA: TGTGCCAGCAGCTTGGTTGCAGGGCTAACTGAAGCTTTCTTT. The rearrangement joins TRBV5-8 to TRBJ1-1; maybe TRBD1 (5 bases). V lost 0 bases to trimming and J lost 5 bases, with 11 bases between them. Germline V CDR1 and CDR2: SGHTS, YDEGEE. The CDR3 covers 14 residues.

CDR3: CASSESQAGGTGELFF. The CDR3 DNA reads TGCGCCAGCAGTGAGTCTCAAGCGGGAGGGACCGGGGAGCTGTTTTTT. The chain joins TRBV10-1 to TRBJ2-2; TRBD2 aligns across 10 bases. V lost 0 bases, J lost 5 bases, and 3 bases stayed unmatched. Germline V gene data show CDR1 as WNHNN and CDR2 as SYGVQD (reference sequence). The CDR3 spans 16 residues.

The J gene is TRBJ2-7, the V gene TRBV19, with 7 bases matching TRBD2. Gene TRBJ2-1 matches the end of the DNA better, so the J call may be wrong. CDR1 and CDR2 (germline): LNHDA, SQIVND (reference sequence). The CDR3 consists of 13 residues. The CDR3 is CASSPGLVTEQFF. The CDR3, as DNA: TGTGCCAGTAGTCCCGGACTAGTTACCGAGCAGTTCTTC.

This clonotype appeared many times. The chain joins TRBV7-2 to TRBJ2-3; D perhaps matches TRBD1 (5 bases). Germline loops: CDR1 SGHTA, CDR2 FQGNSA. This CDR3 comprises 16 residues. V was clipped by 1 base and J by 3 bases, with 14 bases between them. CDR3 DNA: TGTGCCAGCAGCTTAGAGCCCCTTAAGGGGACAGATACGCAGTATTTT. Translation gives CASSLEPLKGTDTQYF.

This clonotype was detected a few times. The rearrangement links TRBV7-7 to TRBJ2-7; D ambiguous. Germline lookup yields CDR1 SSHAT and CDR2 FNYEAQ (reference sequence). V lost 3 bases, J lost 3 bases, and 12 bases lay in between. This CDR3 contains 14 residues. For the CDR3, the DNA is TGTGCCAGCAGCTTGGGCCCCAAGGGCTACGAGCAGTACTTC. This codes for CASSLGPKGYEQYF.

In the case of this clonotype: Being one base from a much bigger clone, this may be a read error. Because it lacks the conserved phenylalanine or tryptophan at the end, this CDR3 is likely a read error. The rearrangement links TRBV7-3 to TRBJ1-1, with D unclear. CDR1 is SGHTA and CDR2 is FQGTGA in the germline V gene. The CDR3 has 16 residues. The V and J ends lost 3 bases and 4 bases respectively, with 18 bases between them. CDR3 residues: CASSFRGGRGVTEAFL. The CDR3 coding sequence is TGTGCCAGCAGCTTTCGAGGAGGTCGGGGTGTCACTGAAGCTTTCCTT.

This clonotype was counted many times. The gene calls are TRBV3-1 and TRBJ2-1, with D perhaps being TRBD1 or TRBD2 (6 bases each). Per germline, CDR1 LGHDT and CDR2 YNNKEL (reference sequence). Trimming took off 3 bases at V and 2 bases at J, with 17 bases between the two ends. This CDR3 is built from 17 residues. The CDR3 is CASSHEGGGLTYNEQFF. CDR3 nucleotide sequence: TGTGCCAGCAGCCACGAGGGGGGCGGGTTAACCTACAATGAGCAGTTCTTC.

This clonotype was detected many times. This chain connects TRBV2 to TRBJ1-5; maybe TRBD1 (5 bases). The V end was cut by 6 bases, the J end by 4 bases, with 13 bases between. This CDR3 is 14 amino acids long. Germline CDR1 and CDR2: SNHLY and FYNNEI. The CDR3 nucleotides are TGTGCCAGCAGGGGGCCTGGATCGAATCAGCCCCAGCATTTT. It encodes CASRGPGSNQPQHF.

Details on this clonotype: This likely traces to a read error, being one base from a far larger clone. V and J are TRBV2 and TRBJ2-3, with no clear D. Trimming removed 6 bases at V and 5 bases at J, with 6 bases between. The CDR3 has 11 residues. Germline CDR1 and CDR2: SNHLY and FYNNEI. CDR3 amino acids: CASRSIDTQYF. DNA of the CDR3: TGTGCCAGCAGGAGTATAGATACGCAGTATTTT.

This clonotype occurred a few times. V and J are TRBV12-5 and TRBJ2-1; 8 nucleotides line up with TRBD2. The CDR3 consists of 14 residues. Germline loops: CDR1 LGHNT, CDR2 FRNRAP. The V and J ends lost 6 bases and 4 bases, in that order; junction bases with no gene match: 5. Here the CDR3 reads CASGGSSGYNEQFF. The DNA of the CDR3 is TGTGCTAGTGGCGGGTCTAGCGGGTACAATGAGCAGTTCTTC.